This T cell receptor beta chain was captured in a study of cytomegalovirus exposure and HLA in healthy donors. For this clone: Its antigen is not known.

Primers for the PCR totalled 60 Vbeta and 13 Jbeta. Assay: immunoSEQ multiplex PCR; the TCRdb copy retains only in-frame clones and omits some. Of more than 95,000 clones detected, about 10% appear once; the ten largest clones hold about 3%. Study observations and caveats: What TCR beta sequences reportedly achieved was accurate prediction of HLA-A and HLA-B alleles in most subjects. Later analysis associated a missense DCLRE1C variant with TCR beta V- and J-gene trimming.

V was cut by 1 base and J by 2 bases, with 9 bases left in between. CDR3 size: 14 residues. Germline CDR1 is ENHRY and CDR2 is SYGVKD. Material: PBMCs. The sequence was collected from a man younger than 45 in good health and CMV-seronegative. The chain carries TRBV10-3 and TRBJ2-7; a possible D gene is TRBD1 (6 bases). Here the CDR3 reads CAISEFGDTYEQYF. DNA of the CDR3: TGTGCCATCAGTGAGTTCGGGGACACCTACGAGCAGTACTTC.